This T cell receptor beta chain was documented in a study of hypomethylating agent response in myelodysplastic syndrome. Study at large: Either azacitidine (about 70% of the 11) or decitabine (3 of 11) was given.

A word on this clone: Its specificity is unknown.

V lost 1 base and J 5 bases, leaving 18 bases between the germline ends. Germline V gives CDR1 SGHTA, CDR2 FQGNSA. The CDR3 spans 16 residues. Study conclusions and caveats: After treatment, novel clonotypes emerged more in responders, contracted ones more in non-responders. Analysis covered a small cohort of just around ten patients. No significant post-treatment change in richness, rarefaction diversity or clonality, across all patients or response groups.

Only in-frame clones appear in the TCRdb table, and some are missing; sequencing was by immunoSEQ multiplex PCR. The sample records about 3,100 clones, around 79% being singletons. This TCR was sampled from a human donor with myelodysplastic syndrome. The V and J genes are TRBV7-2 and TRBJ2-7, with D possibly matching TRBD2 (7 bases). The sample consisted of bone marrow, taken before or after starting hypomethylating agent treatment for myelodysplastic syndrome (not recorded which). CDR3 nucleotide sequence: TGTGCCAGCAGCTTAGGAGGAGGGGGGGGGTTAGACGAGCAGTACTTC. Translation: CASSLGGGGGLDEQYF.